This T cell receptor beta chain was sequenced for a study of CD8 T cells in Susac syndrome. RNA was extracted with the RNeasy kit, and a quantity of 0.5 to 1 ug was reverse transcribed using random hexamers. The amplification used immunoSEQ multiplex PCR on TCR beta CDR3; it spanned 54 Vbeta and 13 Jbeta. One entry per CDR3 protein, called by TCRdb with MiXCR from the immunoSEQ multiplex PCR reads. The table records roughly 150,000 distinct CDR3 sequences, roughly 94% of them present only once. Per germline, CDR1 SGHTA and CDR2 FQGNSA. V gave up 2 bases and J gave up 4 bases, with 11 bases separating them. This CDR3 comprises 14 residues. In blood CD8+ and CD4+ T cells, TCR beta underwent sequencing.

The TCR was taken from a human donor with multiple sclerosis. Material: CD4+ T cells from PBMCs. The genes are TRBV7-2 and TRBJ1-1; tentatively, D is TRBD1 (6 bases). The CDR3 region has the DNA TGTGCCAGCAGCTTACAGGGGACGGGCACTGAAGCTTTCTTT. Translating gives CASSLQGTGTEAFF.